This T cell receptor (beta chain) was identified during a study of regulatory T cells in long-lasting Graves disease. Germline-derived CDR1 and CDR2 are LGHNT and FRNRAP. The CDR3 has 14 residues. Trimming cost V 3 bases and J 4 bases, with 10 bases left between them. Time point reported: persistent/refractory GD, antithyroid drugs over 5 years with positive TRAb. From RNA extracted from PBMCs, the TCR library was made. According to the study, TCR beta libraries were built with iRepertoire HTBI primers and CDR3-region Arm-PCR. TCRdb reprocessed the multiplex PCR reads with MiXCR, giving one entry per CDR3 protein. The sample has a few hundred thousand distinct CDR3 sequences, about 20% seen once; the top ten hold approximately 14%.

The sequencing used peripheral blood mononuclear cells (PBMCs), collected when the disease was refractory, from a patient treated with antithyroid drugs. This chain connects TRBV12-5 to TRBJ1-3, with unresolved D. This receptor was identified in a female donor with Graves disease. The CDR3, as DNA: TGTGCTAGTGGTTTAGTAGGAGCGGGAAACACCATATATTTT. Amino acids: CASGLVGAGNTIYF.